Below, one T cell receptor beta chain is given with its context. This specimen belongs to a study of CD8 T cells in Susac syndrome. The V and J ends lost 5 bases and 2 bases respectively, with 14 bases between them. This CDR3 contains 15 residues. Germline V gene data show CDR1 as SNHLY and CDR2 as FYNNEI. An input of about 0.5 to 1 ug of RNA was subjected to reverse transcription using random hexamers. MiXCR was run by TCRdb on the immunoSEQ multiplex PCR reads, yielding one entry per CDR3 protein. Found here are 160,000 or so distinct CDR3 sequences, 93% of them singletons; the top ten hold more than 0.11%.

Sequenced: CD4+ T cells from PBMCs. The TCR originated in a human donor in good health. The chain carries TRBV2 and TRBJ2-3, with D possibly matching TRBD1 (6 bases). CDR3 amino acids: CASSINRVDTDTQYF. CDR3 DNA sequence: TGTGCCAGCAGTATAAACAGGGTGGACACAGATACGCAGTATTTT.